Listed here is a single T cell receptor beta chain. The data originate from a study of blood T cell repertoires in COVID-19. As for the study in general: Material from acute and convalescent COVID-19 was sourced from the United States, Italy and Spain.

Assay: immunoSEQ multiplex PCR; the TCRdb copy retains only in-frame clones and omits some. The sample holds some 200,000 clones; roughly four fifths are singletons and the top ten take less than 6%. CDR3 length equals 13 residues. The germline gives CDR1 LGHDT, CDR2 YNNKEL (reference sequence). J lost 5 bases, V lost 4 bases, and 2 bases had no gene match. This receptor was obtained from a woman in her seventies with COVID-19, enrolled during active disease. Sequencing input: peripheral blood. The V gene is TRBV3-1 (or the pseudogene TRBV3-2), the J gene TRBJ1-5; 7 bases line up with TRBD1. The CDR3 DNA follows: TGTGCCAGCAGCCGGGGACAGCATCAGCCCCAGCATTTT. Amino acid sequence: CASSRGQHQPQHF.